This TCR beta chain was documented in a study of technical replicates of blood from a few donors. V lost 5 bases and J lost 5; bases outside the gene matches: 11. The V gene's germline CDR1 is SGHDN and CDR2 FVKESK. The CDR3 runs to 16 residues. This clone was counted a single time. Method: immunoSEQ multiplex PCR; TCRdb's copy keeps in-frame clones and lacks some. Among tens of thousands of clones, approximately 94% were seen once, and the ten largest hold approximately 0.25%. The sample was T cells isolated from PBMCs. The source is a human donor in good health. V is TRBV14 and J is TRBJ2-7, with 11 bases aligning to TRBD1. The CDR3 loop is CASSTRTGGYVDEQYF. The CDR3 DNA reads TGTGCCAGCAGCACCCGGACAGGGGGCTATGTGGACGAGCAGTACTTC.